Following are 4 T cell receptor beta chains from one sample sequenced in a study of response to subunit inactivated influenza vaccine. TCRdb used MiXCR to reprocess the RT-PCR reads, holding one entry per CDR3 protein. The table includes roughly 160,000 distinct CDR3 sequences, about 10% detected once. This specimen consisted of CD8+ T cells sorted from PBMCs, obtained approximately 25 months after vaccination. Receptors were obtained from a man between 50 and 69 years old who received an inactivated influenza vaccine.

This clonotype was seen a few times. The CDR3 DNA follows: TGTGCCAGCAGTTACAACCTGGGCTACGAGCAGTACTTC. It specifies CASSYNLGYEQYF. The chain joins TRBV6-6 to TRBJ2-7; D unresolved. Looked up from germline, CDR1 is MNHNY and CDR2 is SVGAGI (reference sequence). CDR3 length: 13 amino acids. Trimming took off 2 bases at V and 3 bases at J, with 8 bases between the two ends.

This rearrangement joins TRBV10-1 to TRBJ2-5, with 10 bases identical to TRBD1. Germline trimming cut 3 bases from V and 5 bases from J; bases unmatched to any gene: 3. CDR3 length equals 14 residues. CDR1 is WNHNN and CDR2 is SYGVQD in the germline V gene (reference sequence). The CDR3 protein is CASSDDRGLETQYF. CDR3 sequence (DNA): TGCGCCAGCAGTGATGACAGGGGGCTGGAGACCCAGTACTTC.

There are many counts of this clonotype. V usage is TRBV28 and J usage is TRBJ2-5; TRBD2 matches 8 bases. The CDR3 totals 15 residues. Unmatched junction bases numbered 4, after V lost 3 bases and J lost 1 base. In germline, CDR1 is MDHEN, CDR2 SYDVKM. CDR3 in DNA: TGTGCCAGCAGTTTCCCCAGCGGGGGCCAAGAGACCCAGTACTTC. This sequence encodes CASSFPSGGQETQYF.

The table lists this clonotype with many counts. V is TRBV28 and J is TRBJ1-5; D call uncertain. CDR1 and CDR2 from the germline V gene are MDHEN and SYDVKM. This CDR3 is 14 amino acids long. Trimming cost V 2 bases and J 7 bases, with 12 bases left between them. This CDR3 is CASSLGVTLQPQHF. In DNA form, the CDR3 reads TGTGCCAGCAGTTTAGGTGTGACCCTACAGCCCCAGCATTTT.